Below, 30 T cell receptor beta chains from the same sample are listed, as sequenced in a study of blood T cells in healthy people across ages. PCR was performed a second time for about 7 to 12 cycles using a sample-barcoded 5' primer and a J-beta primer mix. TCRdb called the 5' RACE reads again in MiXCR, with one record for every CDR3 protein. The sample lists approximately 880,000 distinct CDR3 sequences; under 50% were seen once. Input material: blood. The receptors stem from a man younger than 40 in good health.

Details on this clonotype: One end of the junction does not line up with germline, which may come from a read error. This chain connects TRBV5-1 to TRBJ1-2; 7 positions agree with TRBD1. Germline V lookup: CDR1 SGHRS, CDR2 YFSETQ. The CDR3 is made up of 18 amino acids. The DNA for the CDR3 is TGCGCCAGCAGCCCGGGACAGCGATCGGCCATCTCCCCCTATGGCCACACCTTC. It translates to CASSPGQRSAISPYGHTF.

This rearrangement joins TRBV28 to TRBJ1-1; the D gene is possibly TRBD1 (6 bases). Trimming stripped 5 bases from V and 0 bases from J, with 13 bases between. The CDR3 has 15 residues. The germline V gene has CDR1 MDHEN and CDR2 SYDVKM. CDR3 residues: CASSIGGNMNTEAFF. CDR3 nucleotide sequence: TGTGCCAGCAGTATAGGGGGAAACATGAACACTGAAGCTTTCTTT.

This clonotype was counted only a few times. DNA for the CDR3: TGTGCCAGCAGCTTAGTCCGGACTAGCCCTGAGCAGTTCTTC. Its protein is CASSLVRTSPEQFF. The V and J genes are TRBV7-9 and TRBJ2-1; TRBD2 aligns across 8 bases. With V trimmed by 1 base and J by 9 bases, 5 bases remained unmatched. Germline V CDR1 and CDR2: SEHNR, FQNEAQ (reference sequence). The CDR3 sequence is 14 residues long.

The V and J genes are TRBV29-1 and TRBJ2-7, with TRBD2 as a possible D gene (7 bases). The CDR3 extends over 13 amino acids. The germline V gene has CDR1 SQVTM and CDR2 ANQGSEA. V lost 3 bases and J 6 bases, leaving 15 bases between the germline ends. For the CDR3, the DNA is TGCAGCGTTGAGACGCAGGGAGGGGGCGAGCAGTACTTC. Residues: CSVETQGGGEQYF.

This clonotype was detected once. One end of the junction is discordant with germline, which a read error may explain. The chain is built from TRBV28 and TRBJ2-2, with D perhaps matching TRBD1 (5 bases). CDR1 MDHEN and CDR2 SYDVKM come from the germline V gene. CDR3 length: 15 amino acids. CDR3 amino acids: CAGSLAGWNTGELFF. In DNA, the CDR3 is TGTGCCGGCAGTTTAGCAGGGTGGAACACCGGGGAGCTGTTTTTT.

In this sample, this clonotype turned up a few times. The chain uses TRBV20-1 and TRBJ1-2, with D possibly being TRBD1 (5 bases). V was shortened by 1 base and J by 0 bases, with 9 bases between the two germline ends. The CDR3 totals 14 residues. The germline V gene has CDR1 DFQATT and CDR2 SNEGSKA (reference sequence). For the CDR3, the DNA is TGCAGTGCTAGAGTGAAGGGGACTAACTATGGCTACACCTTC. Its protein product is CSARVKGTNYGYTF.

V gene TRBV10-3 combines with J gene TRBJ2-1; D is undetermined. CDR3 size: 15 residues. Trimming removed 3 bases from V and 8 bases from J, with 17 bases in between. Germline V CDR1 and CDR2: ENHRY, SYGVKD. CDR3 amino acids: CAISEVGQPSDEQFF. The DNA for the CDR3 is TGTGCCATCAGTGAAGTTGGGCAGCCATCCGATGAGCAGTTCTTC.

CDR3 sequence reads: CASSPGPPEGYTF. The CDR3 DNA sequence: TGTGCCAGCAGCCCGGGTCCTCCGGAAGGCTACACCTTC. The chain has TRBV3-1 and TRBJ1-2; no reliable D call. This CDR3 has 13 amino acids. V was cut by 4 bases and J by 8 bases, with 14 bases left in between. Germline V gives CDR1 LGHDT, CDR2 YNNKEL (reference sequence).

The chain links TRBV28 to TRBJ1-6, with D hard to call. Trimming took off 2 bases at V and 10 bases at J, with 9 bases between the two ends. This CDR3 region has 13 residues. The germline CDR1 and CDR2 sequences are MDHEN and SYDVKM. The CDR3: CASSLDFESPLHF. CDR3 DNA sequence: TGTGCCAGCAGTTTAGATTTCGAGTCACCCCTCCACTTT.

The chain is built from TRBV15 and TRBJ1-2; tentative D call: TRBD1 (5 bases). This CDR3 has 14 amino acids. Germline V gives CDR1 LNHNV, CDR2 YYDKDF (reference sequence). V was clipped by 3 bases and J by 3 bases, with 11 bases between them. CDR3 sequence reads: CATSRQGTHYGYTF. As DNA, the CDR3 is TGTGCCACCAGCAGGCAAGGGACCCACTATGGCTACACCTTC.

This chain links TRBV7-9 with TRBJ1-5; TRBD1 aligns across 9 bases. V was pared by 8 bases and J by 3 bases, with 2 bases of the junction left unmatched. CDR1 and CDR2 (germline): SEHNR, FQNEAQ (reference sequence). The CDR3 contains 13 residues. The CDR3 is CASGQGNNQPQHF. The CDR3 coding sequence is TGTGCCAGCGGACAGGGGAACAATCAGCCCCAGCATTTT.

With regard to this clonotype: A read error may account for a junction end that differs from germline. Here the CDR3 DNA reads TGTGCCAGCAGCTTAGATGGTTCCACCGGGAAGCTGTTTTTT. It is translated as CASSLDGSTGKLFF. The chain recombines TRBV11-2 with TRBJ2-2, with D perhaps TRBD2 (5 bases). The germline V gene encodes CDR1 SGHAT and CDR2 FQNNGV. The CDR3 covers 14 residues.

Comment on this clonotype: A much larger clone is a single base away; this may be a read error. The conserved closing phenylalanine or tryptophan is absent in this CDR3, likely reflecting a read error. V is TRBV20-1 and J is TRBJ2-3; TRBD1 aligns across 7 bases. With 6 bases clipped from V and 11 bases from J, the junction kept 14 bases outside the gene matches. Germline V gene sequence: CDR1 DFQATT, CDR2 SNEGSKA (reference sequence). This CDR3 comprises 13 residues. The CDR3 loop is CSALPMDRKEQYS. The CDR3 DNA is TGCAGTGCACTACCGATGGACAGGAAAGAGCAGTATTCT.

In this sample, this clonotype turned up a few times. The chain links TRBV28 to TRBJ2-3; 7 nucleotides line up with TRBD1. CDR1 and CDR2 (germline): MDHEN, SYDVKM. The ends lost 7 bases at V and 4 bases at J; junction bases unmatched: 8. The CDR3 is made up of 14 amino acids. The CDR3 region is CASTRQGGADTQYF. Written as DNA, the CDR3 is TGTGCCAGCACGCGACAGGGTGGGGCAGATACGCAGTATTTT.

This chain uses TRBV28 with TRBJ1-2; 9 positions agree with TRBD1. Trimming cost V 5 bases and J 7 bases; bases outside gene matches: 8. Germline V gene lookup returns CDR1 MDHEN and CDR2 SYDVKM. CDR3 length equals 14 residues. CDR3 DNA sequence: TGTGCCAGCAGTGTACAGGGGGCTGGGCGTGGCTACACCTTC. Translating it yields CASSVQGAGRGYTF.

For the CDR3, the DNA is TGTGCCAGCAGCTTAAAACGCGAGCAGTTCTTC. The encoded protein is CASSLKREQFF. The chain is built from TRBV7-6 and TRBJ2-1; D gene ambiguous. The CDR3 loop spans 11 amino acids. Germline V lookup: CDR1 SGHVS, CDR2 FNYEAQ. Trimming removed 2 bases at V and 10 bases at J, with 6 bases between.

This clonotype turned up a few times. CDR3 DNA sequence: TGTGCCAGCAGCTTAAGAGAAGGCAGCACCTACGAGCAGTACTTC. Protein: CASSLREGSTYEQYF. The rearrangement joins TRBV7-2 to TRBJ2-7; D unresolved. Trimming removed 2 bases from V and 2 bases from J, with 13 bases in between. This CDR3 is 15 amino acids long. The V gene's germline CDR1 is SGHTA and CDR2 FQGNSA.

This chain joins TRBV20-1 and TRBJ1-4, with 7 nucleotides matching TRBD1. Unmatched junction bases numbered 12, after V lost 5 bases and J lost 0 bases. The CDR3 contains 17 residues. The germline V gene has CDR1 DFQATT and CDR2 SNEGSKA (reference sequence). The CDR3 sequence is CSAPVEGALATNEKLFF. Written as DNA, the CDR3 is TGCAGTGCTCCGGTCGAGGGGGCGTTAGCAACTAATGAAAAACTGTTTTTT.

The gene calls are TRBV4-1 and TRBJ2-1, with 11 bases fitting TRBD1. The CDR3 extends over 16 amino acids. Trimming took 4 bases from V and 6 from J; bases not matched to a gene: 8. Germline lookup yields CDR1 MGHRA and CDR2 YSYEKL. The CDR3 nucleotides read TGCGCCAGCAGCCGACTGGGACAGGGGGTGGTCAATGAGCAGTTCTTC. Protein: CASSRLGQGVVNEQFF.

The rearrangement links TRBV5-1 to TRBJ2-1; tentative D call: TRBD2 (6 bases). CDR1 and CDR2 (germline): SGHRS, YFSETQ. The germline V and J ends were trimmed by 4 bases and 0 bases, with 14 bases remaining between them. CDR3 size: 16 residues. CDR3 sequence: CASSPEGRSSYNEQFF. The CDR3 region has the DNA TGCGCCAGCAGCCCGGAGGGCAGGAGCTCCTACAATGAGCAGTTCTTC.

The J gene is TRBJ2-3, the V gene TRBV5-4; no definite D call. In germline, CDR1 is SGHNT, CDR2 YYREEE (reference sequence). The CDR3 runs 14 residues. Trimming stripped 7 bases from V and 1 base from J, with 13 bases between. This chain's CDR3 is CASFGDLGTDTQYF. The CDR3 region has the DNA TGTGCCAGCTTCGGAGACTTAGGCACAGATACGCAGTATTTT. The full variable domain, its missing parts supplied by reference TRBV5-4 and TRBJ2-3, is ETGVTQSPTHLIKTRGQQVTLRCSSQSGHNTVSWYQQALGQGPQFIFQYYREEENGRGNFPPRFSGLQFPNYSSELNVNALELDDSALYLCASFGDLGTDTQYFGPGTRLTVL.

At least ten counts were recorded for this clonotype. J is TRBJ2-7 and V is TRBV11-2; D gene ambiguous. This CDR3 comprises 15 residues. Germline-derived CDR1 and CDR2 are SGHAT and FQNNGV. V was trimmed by 1 base and J by 7 bases, leaving 17 bases between them. The CDR3 DNA follows: TGTGCCAGCAGCTTAGTCGCGGTACCGAGTGGTGAGCAGTACTTC. This sequence encodes CASSLVAVPSGEQYF. Filled out from reference TRBV11-2 and TRBJ2-7, the complete variable domain reads EAGVAQSPRYKIIEKRQSVAFWCNPISGHATLYWYQQILGQGPKLLIQFQNNGVVDDSQLPKDRFSAERLKGVDSTLKIQPAKLEDSAVYLCASSLVAVPSGEQYFGPGTRLTVT.

This clonotype was found a few times. The rearrangement links TRBV27 to TRBJ2-7; D may match TRBD1 or TRBD2 (5 bases each). Germline CDR1 is MNHEY and CDR2 is SMNVEV (reference sequence). The germline V and J ends were trimmed by 6 bases and 4 bases, with 13 bases remaining between them. This CDR3 has 13 residues. For the CDR3, the DNA is TGTGCCAGCAGCCGGGACCTATATTACGAGCAGTACTTC. It yields the protein CASSRDLYYEQYF.

This clonotype has only one observation. This chain joins TRBV18 and TRBJ2-1; TRBD2 agrees at 8 bases. In germline, CDR1 is KGHSH, CDR2 LQKENI. The CDR3 loop spans 16 amino acids. Trimming removed 5 bases from V and 4 bases from J; junction bases left unmatched: 10. CDR3 protein: CASSVLSGGTYNEQFF. CDR3 coding DNA: TGTGCCAGCTCAGTCCTCAGCGGGGGAACTTACAATGAGCAGTTCTTC.

Turning to this clonotype: A much larger clone differs by one base, so this may be a read error. The V and J genes are TRBV29-1 and TRBJ2-1; maybe TRBD2 (6 bases). Germline V gene lookup returns CDR1 SQVTM and CDR2 ANQGSEA. This CDR3 comprises 12 residues. Trimming took off 8 bases at V and 6 bases at J, with 14 bases between the two ends. The CDR3 loop is CSSTQEGNEQFF. The DNA of the CDR3 is TGCAGCTCGACCCAGGAGGGCAATGAGCAGTTCTTC.

The CDR3 bases are TGTGCCAGCAGCCTTGGCGGCAGGGGATCGAATGAGCAGTTCTTC. It specifies CASSLGGRGSNEQFF. The genes are TRBV7-2 and TRBJ2-1; weak D call: TRBD1 (6 bases). The germline V gene encodes CDR1 SGHTA and CDR2 FQGNSA. V shed 5 bases and J shed 7 bases, with 18 bases lying between them. The CDR3 extends over 15 amino acids. Based on the CDR3 plus reference TRBV7-2 and TRBJ2-1, the full variable domain is GAGVSQSPSNKVTEKGKDVELRCDPISGHTALYWYRQSLGQGLEFLIYFQGNSAPDKSGLPSDRFSAERTGGSVSTLTIQRTQQEDSAVYLCASSLGGRGSNEQFFGPGTRLTVL.

This clonotype was observed a few times. The chain uses TRBV4-1 and TRBJ1-2; D unclear. The CDR3 totals 16 residues. Trimming removed 0 bases at V and 4 bases at J, with 15 bases between. Germline assignment: CDR1 MGHRA and CDR2 YSYEKL. The CDR3 coding sequence is TGCGCCAGCAGCCAAGAAACGTTGCAGCCTACCTATGGCTACACCTTC. Its translation: CASSQETLQPTYGYTF.

Only one count was recorded for this clonotype. This chain joins TRBV4-2 and TRBJ1-1; D is uncertain. The CDR3 loop spans 15 amino acids. Germline V lookup: CDR1 LGHNA, CDR2 YNFKEQ. Deletions cut 0 bases from V and 1 base from J, with 9 bases between. The chain's CDR3 is CASSQDVERNTEAFF. The CDR3 DNA follows: TGTGCCAGCAGCCAAGACGTGGAAAGGAACACTGAAGCTTTCTTT.

This clonotype was recorded once. V gene TRBV7-2 combines with J gene TRBJ1-1, with D possibly TRBD1 on 6 matching bases. Between the trimmed V and J ends, which lost 0 bases and 3 bases, there was a span of 11 bases. CDR1 and CDR2 (germline): SGHTA, FQGNSA. The CDR3 loop spans 15 amino acids. Here the CDR3 reads CASSLAQGPYTEAFF. DNA of the CDR3: TGTGCCAGCAGCTTAGCCCAGGGGCCGTACACTGAAGCTTTCTTT.

The rearrangement uses TRBV29-1 and TRBJ2-3; D is possibly TRBD2 (5 bases). The CDR3 is 13 residues long. The ends were cut back, 7 bases at V and 2 bases at J, with 13 bases in the middle. Germline CDR1 and CDR2: SQVTM and ANQGSEA. CDR3 sequence: CSGPRDNTDTQYF. CDR3 nucleotides: TGCAGCGGCCCCCGGGATAACACAGATACGCAGTATTTT.